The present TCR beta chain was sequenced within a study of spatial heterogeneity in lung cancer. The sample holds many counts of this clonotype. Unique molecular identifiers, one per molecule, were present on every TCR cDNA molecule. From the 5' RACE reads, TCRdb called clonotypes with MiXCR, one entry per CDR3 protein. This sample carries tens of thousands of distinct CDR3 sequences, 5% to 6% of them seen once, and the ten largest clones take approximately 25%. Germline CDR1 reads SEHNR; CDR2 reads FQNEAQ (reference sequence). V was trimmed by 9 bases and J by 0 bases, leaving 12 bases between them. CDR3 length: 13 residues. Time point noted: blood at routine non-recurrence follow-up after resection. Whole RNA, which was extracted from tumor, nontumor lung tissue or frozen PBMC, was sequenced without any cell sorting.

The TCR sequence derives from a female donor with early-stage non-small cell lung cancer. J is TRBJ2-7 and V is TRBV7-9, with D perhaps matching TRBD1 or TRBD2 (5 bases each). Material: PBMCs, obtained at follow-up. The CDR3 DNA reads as TGTGCCAGTCAGCCCGGGGCCTCCTACGAGCAGTACTTC. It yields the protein CASQPGASYEQYF.